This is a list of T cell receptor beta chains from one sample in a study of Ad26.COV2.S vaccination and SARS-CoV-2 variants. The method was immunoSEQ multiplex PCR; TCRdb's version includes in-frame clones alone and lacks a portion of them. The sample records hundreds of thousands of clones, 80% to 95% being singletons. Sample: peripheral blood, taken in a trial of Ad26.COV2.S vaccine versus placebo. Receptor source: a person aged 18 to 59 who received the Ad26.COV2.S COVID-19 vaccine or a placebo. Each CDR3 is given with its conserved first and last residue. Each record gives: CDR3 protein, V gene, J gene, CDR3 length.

CDR3 protein: CASSPTGTANEKLFF; V gene: TRBV7-9; J gene: TRBJ1-4; CDR3 length: 15
CDR3 protein: CASSLLRGTEAFF; V gene: TRBV9; J gene: TRBJ1-1; CDR3 length: 13
CDR3 protein: CASSVHVNTEAFF; V gene: TRBV9; J gene: TRBJ1-1; CDR3 length: 13
CDR3 protein: CATVDLGNSPLHF; V gene: TRBV10-1; J gene: TRBJ1-6; CDR3 length: 13
CDR3 protein: CASSYTRVHRGEEATNEKLFF; V gene: TRBV6-2/TRBV6-3; J gene: TRBJ1-4; CDR3 length: 21
CDR3 protein: CASSSQGTDTGELFF; V gene: TRBV5-1; J gene: TRBJ2-2; CDR3 length: 15
CDR3 protein: CATSLVGTVPYSNQPQHF; V gene: TRBV24-1; J gene: TRBJ1-5; CDR3 length: 18
CDR3 protein: CASSELGPATGELFF; V gene: TRBV25-1; J gene: TRBJ2-2; CDR3 length: 15
CDR3 protein: CASSGPGEKLFF; V gene: TRBV9; J gene: TRBJ1-4; CDR3 length: 12
CDR3 protein: CASSQEFPGEENTGELFF; V gene: TRBV4-1; J gene: TRBJ2-2; CDR3 length: 18
CDR3 protein: CAISEYELNEQFF; V gene: TRBV10-3; J gene: TRBJ2-1; CDR3 length: 13
CDR3 protein: CASSFTGANYGYTF; V gene: TRBV5-4; J gene: TRBJ1-2; CDR3 length: 14
CDR3 protein: CASSYGTVDYEQYF; V gene: TRBV7-2; J gene: TRBJ2-7; CDR3 length: 14
CDR3 protein: CASSLGLAGDTQYF; V gene: TRBV4-3; J gene: TRBJ2-3; CDR3 length: 14
CDR3 protein: CASTRGEGEAFF; V gene: TRBV3-1/TRBV3-2; J gene: TRBJ1-1; CDR3 length: 12
CDR3 protein: CASSASTSGRVYEQYF; V gene: TRBV3-1/TRBV3-2; J gene: TRBJ2-7; CDR3 length: 16
CDR3 protein: CASSQVGVAQPQHF; V gene: TRBV4-1; J gene: TRBJ1-5; CDR3 length: 14
CDR3 protein: CASEGRGLAKYNEQFF; V gene: TRBV2; J gene: TRBJ2-1; CDR3 length: 16
CDR3 protein: CASSQNRFSTSTDTQYF; V gene: TRBV13; J gene: TRBJ2-3; CDR3 length: 17
CDR3 protein: CASSESGQYNEQFF; V gene: TRBV10-1; J gene: TRBJ2-1; CDR3 length: 14
CDR3 protein: CASSLEILSSREQYF; V gene: TRBV11-2; J gene: TRBJ2-7; CDR3 length: 15
CDR3 protein: CASSEYYYGYTF; V gene: TRBV25-1; J gene: TRBJ1-2; CDR3 length: 12
CDR3 protein: CASLPRVFGELFF; V gene: TRBV2; J gene: TRBJ2-2; CDR3 length: 13
CDR3 protein: CASRSTGPAKADNEQFF; V gene: TRBV12-2; J gene: TRBJ2-1; CDR3 length: 17
CDR3 protein: CASNKHGSTNEKLFF; V gene: TRBV6-5; J gene: TRBJ1-4; CDR3 length: 15
CDR3 protein: CASSDGGSGFQPQHF; V gene: TRBV6-1; J gene: TRBJ1-5; CDR3 length: 15
CDR3 protein: CASSLQPQGYYTEAFF; V gene: TRBV4-1; J gene: TRBJ1-1; CDR3 length: 16
CDR3 protein: CASTLGHGYEQYF; V gene: TRBV6-5; J gene: TRBJ2-7; CDR3 length: 13
CDR3 protein: CASSILGQDGYTF; V gene: TRBV19; J gene: TRBJ1-2; CDR3 length: 13
CDR3 protein: CASADWGRGYEQFF; V gene: TRBV19; J gene: TRBJ2-1; CDR3 length: 14
CDR3 protein: CASSKTPTRVRTEAFF; V gene: TRBV21-1; J gene: TRBJ1-1; CDR3 length: 16
CDR3 protein: CASSEALAGAEAFF; V gene: TRBV2; J gene: TRBJ1-1; CDR3 length: 14
CDR3 protein: CASSLVAGMDEKLFF; V gene: TRBV7-9; J gene: TRBJ1-4; CDR3 length: 15
CDR3 protein: CASSQDSKSNQPQHF; V gene: TRBV3-1/TRBV3-2; J gene: TRBJ1-5; CDR3 length: 15
CDR3 protein: CASSDGGATNEKLFF; V gene: TRBV19; J gene: TRBJ1-4; CDR3 length: 15
CDR3 protein: CASSEARYNEQFF; V gene: TRBV2; J gene: TRBJ2-1; CDR3 length: 13
CDR3 protein: CASSQDIGTREKLFF; V gene: TRBV4-3; J gene: TRBJ1-4; CDR3 length: 15
CDR3 protein: CASSQGTARGETQYF; V gene: TRBV4-3; J gene: TRBJ2-5; CDR3 length: 15
CDR3 protein: CASKLSLAGGGSQPKQFF; V gene: TRBV4-3; J gene: TRBJ2-1; CDR3 length: 18
CDR3 protein: CSAQDWMNTGELFF; V gene: TRBV29-1; J gene: TRBJ2-2; CDR3 length: 14
CDR3 protein: CASSYSDLASPTDTQYF; V gene: TRBV6-2/TRBV6-3; J gene: TRBJ2-3; CDR3 length: 17
CDR3 protein: CASSNRDRVIDEQYF; V gene: TRBV27; J gene: TRBJ2-7; CDR3 length: 15
CDR3 protein: CASSLAGDGTDTQYF; V gene: TRBV5-1; J gene: TRBJ2-3; CDR3 length: 15
CDR3 protein: CAWDTLDTQYF; V gene: TRBV30; J gene: TRBJ2-3; CDR3 length: 11
CDR3 protein: CASSLVPPGRAKGETQYF; V gene: TRBV7-2; J gene: TRBJ2-5; CDR3 length: 18
CDR3 protein: CASSLRGREGISYSYEQYF; V gene: TRBV5-5; J gene: TRBJ2-7; CDR3 length: 19
CDR3 protein: CASSLRRGNTIYF; V gene: TRBV7-9; J gene: TRBJ1-3; CDR3 length: 13
CDR3 protein: CASSSWTGSSYEQYF; V gene: TRBV7-9; J gene: TRBJ2-7; CDR3 length: 15